The rows below give T cell receptor beta chains drawn from one sample of a study of T cell responses to AZD1222 COVID-19 vaccine. Sequencing was performed with immunoSEQ multiplex PCR; in TCRdb, only in-frame clones are kept and a portion is missing. The sample holds nearly 90,000 clones, 70% to 90% seen once. The starting material was peripheral blood, obtained 28 days after the second AZD1222 dose. The receptors shown here come from an adult who received the AZD1222 COVID-19 vaccine. Both conserved end residues are part of each CDR3. Each record gives: J gene, D gene, clone size, V gene, CDR3 protein, CDR3 DNA. D genes are given only for firm matches. A row's size may be missing; if present it is once, few, many or a size class.

>TRBJ2-4|.|.|TRBV2
CASSMGFLAKNIQYF
TGTGCCAGCAGTATGGGGTTCCTAGCCAAAAACATTCAGTACTTC
>TRBJ2-2|.|once|TRBV7-9
CASRSNSVGTGELFF
TGTGCCAGCAGAAGTAATAGCGTGGGGACCGGGGAGCTGTTTTTT
>TRBJ1-3|.|.|TRBV2
CASSQTTGNPGNTIYF
TGTGCCAGCAGTCAAACCACAGGGAATCCTGGAAACACCATATATTTT
>TRBJ1-2|.|.|TRBV24-1
CATSGETGNGYTF
TGTGCCACCAGTGGGGAGACCGGTAATGGCTACACCTTC
>TRBJ1-1|TRBD1|.|TRBV7-8
CASSLRGQSYTEAFF
TGTGCCAGCAGCTTAAGGGGACAGTCATATACTGAAGCTTTCTTT
>TRBJ2-7|TRBD2|few|TRBV7-2
CASSTGRGGARGEQYF
TGTGCCAGCAGCACCGGCCGCGGGGGTGCTAGGGGAGAGCAGTACTTC
>TRBJ2-1|.|.|TRBV9
CASSTRGNEQFF
TGTGCCAGCAGCACCAGGGGCAATGAGCAGTTCTTC
>TRBJ2-5|TRBD2|.|TRBV11-3
CASSRGRETQYF
TGTGCCAGCAGCCGCGGGAGGGAGACCCAGTACTTC
>TRBJ2-7|.|.|TRBV19
CASSIGGNYEQYF
TGTGCCAGTAGTATAGGGGGAAACTACGAGCAGTACTTC
>TRBJ1-1|.|.|TRBV5-4
CASSLGGGDTEAFF
TGTGCCAGCAGCTTGGGTGGGGGTGACACTGAAGCTTTCTTT
>TRBJ1-3|.|.|TRBV11-2
CASSYRGGNTIYF
TGTGCCAGCAGTTATAGGGGGGGAAACACCATATATTTT
>TRBJ1-1|.|.|TRBV7-6
CASSPEGRLNTEAFF
TGTGCCAGCAGCCCAGAGGGACGGCTGAACACTGAAGCTTTCTTT
>TRBJ2-2|.|.|TRBV28
CASSLIPGELFF
TGTGCCAGCAGTTTAATCCCAGGGGAGCTGTTTTTT
>TRBJ2-7|.|.|TRBV7-9
CASSYNRYEQYF
TGTGCCAGCAGCTATAACAGATACGAGCAGTACTTC
>TRBJ1-1|.|once|TRBV4-3
CASSQVAMNTEAFF
TGCGCCAGCAGCCAAGTTGCGATGAACACTGAAGCTTTCTTT
>TRBJ1-6|.|.|TRBV7-8
CASSLLETAHYNSPLHF
TGTGCCAGCAGCTTGCTTGAGACAGCACACTATAATTCACCCCTCCACTTT